These T cell receptor beta chains were read from a single sample in a study of radiotherapy plus CTLA-4 blockade in lung cancer. The assay was immunoSEQ multiplex PCR, and TCRdb's table has in-frame clones only and misses some. The sample yields approximately 98,000 clones, approximately 78% seen once. This specimen was peripheral blood, taken from a patient treated with radiotherapy plus ipilimumab. The receptors originated from a human donor with non-small cell lung cancer who had a partial response to radiotherapy plus ipilimumab. The CDR3 runs from the conserved cysteine through the conserved F or W. The D gene is left open where the match is weak. Only some rows state a clone size, as once, few, many or a class for expanded clones.

j_gene	v_gene	len	d_gene	abundance	CDR3nt	CDR3aa
TRBJ2-3	TRBV4-1	16	NA	once	TGCGCCAGCAGCCTCACTGGGGCAGGGGCCCCTAGGACGCAGTATTTT	CASSLTGAGAPRTQYF
TRBJ1-3	TRBV5-6	14	TRBD1	NA	TGTGCCAGCAGCTCTGACAGGGGTGGAAACACCATATATTTT	CASSSDRGGNTIYF
TRBJ1-5	TRBV28	15	NA	NA	TGTGCCAGCAGACAAGGACAGACAAACAATCAGCCCCAGCATTTT	CASRQGQTNNQPQHF
TRBJ2-1	TRBV10-2	13	TRBD2	NA	TGCGCTCACTCACCGCGGGAGGGCCTTGAGCAGTTCTTC	CAHSPREGLEQFF
TRBJ2-7	TRBV2	15	NA	NA	TGTGCCAGCAGTATACCCGGGACATCCTCTTACGAGCAGTACTTC	CASSIPGTSSYEQYF
TRBJ2-1	TRBV6-6	15	TRBD2	NA	TGTGCCAGCAGTTACAGGCGAGCGGGAGGGTATGAGCAGTTCTTC	CASSYRRAGGYEQFF
TRBJ1-5	TRBV30	12	NA	NA	TGTGCCTGGAGTGCAGGGGAACAGCCCCAGCATTTT	CAWSAGEQPQHF
TRBJ2-7	TRBV7-2	19	TRBD2	NA	TGTGCCAGCAGCCCCCCATCGGGTCTAGCGGGAGGGCGGTCCTACGAGCAGTACTTC	CASSPPSGLAGGRSYEQYF
TRBJ2-1	TRBV7-3	15	TRBD2	once	TGTGCCAGCAGCGCAACTAGCGCGAGGGTGTCGGAGCAGTTCTTC	CASSATSARVSEQFF
TRBJ1-2	TRBV6-1	17	NA	NA	TGTGCCAGCAGTGAAGCGCCCGGGGGGCGCTTTGGAACGGGCTACACCTTC	CASSEAPGGRFGTGYTF
TRBJ2-5	TRBV4-2	16	TRBD2	NA	TGTGCCAGCAGCCTGAATAGCGGGAGACACCAAGAGACCCAGTACTTC	CASSLNSGRHQETQYF
TRBJ1-1	TRBV23-1	14	TRBD1	NA	TGCGCCAGCAACACTCCACAGGGGGTCACTGAAGCTTTCTTT	CASNTPQGVTEAFF